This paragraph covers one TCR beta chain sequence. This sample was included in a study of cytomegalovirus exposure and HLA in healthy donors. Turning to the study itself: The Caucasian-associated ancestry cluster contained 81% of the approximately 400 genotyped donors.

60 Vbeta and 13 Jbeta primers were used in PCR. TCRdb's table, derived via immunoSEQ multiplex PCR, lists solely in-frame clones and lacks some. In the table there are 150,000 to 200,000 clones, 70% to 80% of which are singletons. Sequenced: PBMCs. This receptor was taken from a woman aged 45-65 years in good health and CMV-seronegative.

CDR3 bases: TGCGCCAGCAGCCTAGATCCGCGCGCTAGCGGGAGTAAGGGACAATTCAATGAGCAGTTCTTC. Amino acid sequence: CASSLDPRASGSKGQFNEQFF. The chain joins TRBV5-1 to TRBJ2-1; 10 nucleotides match TRBD2. V lost 4 bases, J lost 6 bases, and 25 bases stayed unmatched. CDR3 length equals 21 residues. Germline CDR1 SGHRS, CDR2 YFSETQ.